This T cell receptor beta chain was found in a study of cytomegalovirus exposure and HLA in healthy donors. Note on this clone: Its antigen remains unknown.

60 Vbeta and 13 Jbeta primers were used in PCR. The method was immunoSEQ multiplex PCR; TCRdb's version includes in-frame clones alone and lacks a portion of them. Altogether about 140,000 clones are present, 75% to 85% being singletons, with the ten largest covering around 2.5%. The germline V gene has CDR1 SGHKS and CDR2 YYEKEE (reference sequence). The CDR3 runs to 14 residues. Trimming stripped 1 base from V and 5 bases from J, with 12 bases between. Notes on the study in general: Rare TCR sequences dominated, though some public TCRs recurred in many donors.

The sequenced material came from PBMCs. The chain is built from TRBV5-5 and TRBJ1-1; D possibly corresponds to TRBD1 (5 bases). The clonotype was recovered from a man in his fifties or sixties in good health and CMV-seronegative. The CDR3 DNA reads TGTGCCAGCAGCTTGATGTTTGGGGGGACTGAAGCTTTCTTT. It is translated as CASSLMFGGTEAFF.